This TCR beta chain came from a study of Ad26.COV2.S vaccination and SARS-CoV-2 variants. The wider study: Ad26.COV2.S, an intramuscular injection, was given once or twice 56 days apart. Overall study results and limits: The placebo group had lower spike-specific TCR breadth than the vaccine recipients did.

The J segment lost 1 base and the V segment lost 6 bases, leaving 11 bases of the junction unmatched. Per germline, CDR1 MNHNS and CDR2 SASEGT. CDR3 length: 16 amino acids. The protocol was immunoSEQ multiplex PCR, while the TCRdb copy is restricted to in-frame clones and leaves out a portion. Here the sample spans about 350,000 clones, around 88% being singletons. Comment on this clone: The antigen remains unidentified.

Treatment denoted: around 19 received Ad26.COV2.S at low or high dose, single or two shots; several received placebo; per-sample allocation not given. Samples were taken on day 63 after the first vaccine or placebo injection. Adults aged 18-55 years in Boston included the donor. Here the sequenced sample was peripheral blood, taken in a trial of Ad26.COV2.S vaccine versus placebo. This clonotype was sampled from a person between 18 and 65 years old who received the Ad26.COV2.S COVID-19 vaccine or a placebo. The V call is TRBV6-1, the J call TRBJ2-7; 8 bases map to TRBD1. Here the CDR3 DNA reads TGTGCCAGCAGAGAAAGTTACCAGGGGGCTTCCTACGAGCAGTACTTC. This gives the protein CASRESYQGASYEQYF.